This entry lists 10 T cell receptor beta chains sequenced from one sample in a study of OX40 agonist ivuxolimab in advanced cancers. Clones were read by immunoSEQ multiplex PCR, and TCRdb kept only the in-frame ones, dropping some. This table holds fewer than 80,000 clones, 70% to 90% found once. This sample comprised CD4+ or CD8+ T cells sorted from blood, obtained in a trial of the OX40 agonist ivuxolimab. The receptors originated from an adult with an advanced solid tumor such as melanoma, head and neck, liver or kidney cancer.

This clone appeared a single time. The chain links TRBV19 to TRBJ2-7, with D tentatively TRBD1 (5 bases). Trimming removed 8 bases at V and 6 bases at J, with 17 bases between. Germline CDR1 and CDR2: LNHDA and SQIVND (reference sequence). The CDR3 spans 13 residues. CDR3 DNA: TGTGCCAGTGCCCCCTGGCAGGGCGCCGAGCAGTACTTC. Amino acids: CASAPWQGAEQYF. Full variable domain (missing parts from reference TRBV19 and TRBJ2-7): DGGITQSPKYLFRKEGQNVTLSCEQNLNHDAMYWYRQDPGQGLRLIYYSQIVNDFQKGDIAEGYSVSREKKESFPLTVTSAQKNPTAFYLCASAPWQGAEQYFGPGTRLTVT.

The rearrangement links TRBV5-6 to TRBJ2-7; 12 bases are shared with TRBD2. V gave up 1 base and J gave up 4 bases; unmatched junction bases: 6. The germline V gene has CDR1 SGHDT and CDR2 YYEEEE. The CDR3 contains 16 residues. The CDR3 DNA follows: TGTGCCAGCAGCTTGAGGACTAGCGGGATCAGTTACGAGCAGTACTTC. It specifies CASSLRTSGISYEQYF.

The J gene is TRBJ2-5, the V gene TRBV5-1, with 10 nucleotides matching TRBD2. J was trimmed by 1 base and V by 5 bases; bases with no gene match: 8. The CDR3 contains 16 residues. Germline V CDR1 and CDR2: SGHRS, YFSETQ. The CDR3 reads CASRATGTSAQETQYF. CDR3 bases: TGCGCCAGCAGGGCCACCGGGACTAGCGCCCAAGAGACCCAGTACTTC.

Written as DNA, the CDR3 is TGTGCCAGCAGCTTGGGTAGCGGGGGTTCCTCCTACGAGCAGTACTTC. Its protein is CASSLGSGGSSYEQYF. The chain is built from TRBV11-2 and TRBJ2-7; TRBD2 matches at 9 bases. Germline CDR1 and CDR2: SGHAT and FQNNGV. Losses at the gene ends were 3 bases for V and 0 bases for J; bases not matched to a gene: 6. The CDR3 covers 16 residues.

This chain links TRBV19 with TRBJ2-7; D gene ambiguous. Germline CDR1 is LNHDA and CDR2 is SQIVND (reference sequence). The V end lost 4 bases, the J end lost 3 bases, and 13 bases lay between the germline ends. The CDR3 is 14 amino acids. CDR3 sequence (DNA): TGTGCCAGTAGTAACGGGCCAGGCCGCTACGAGCAGTACTTC. Encoded protein: CASSNGPGRYEQYF. Drawing the rest from reference TRBV19 and TRBJ2-7, the complete variable domain is DGGITQSPKYLFRKEGQNVTLSCEQNLNHDAMYWYRQDPGQGLRLIYYSQIVNDFQKGDIAEGYSVSREKKESFPLTVTSAQKNPTAFYLCASSNGPGRYEQYFGPGTRLTVT.

The chain uses TRBV9 and TRBJ1-1, with D maybe TRBD1 (6 bases). The CDR3 is made up of 17 amino acids. V was clipped by 1 base and J by 0 bases, with 16 bases between them. CDR1 is SGDLS, CDR2 YYNGEE, per germline. CDR3 in amino acids: CASSVFGGPIMNTEAFF. Here the CDR3 DNA reads TGTGCCAGCAGCGTATTTGGGGGCCCAATTATGAACACTGAAGCTTTCTTT.

V and J are TRBV30 and TRBJ2-3; the D is unclear. The CDR3 has 13 amino acids. V was cut by 5 bases and J by 0 bases, with 9 bases left in between. The germline V gene has CDR1 GTSNPN and CDR2 SVGIG (reference sequence). The CDR3 coding sequence is TGTGCCTGGGAACGGGCAAGCACAGATACGCAGTATTTT. This translates into CAWERASTDTQYF.

This chain uses TRBV6-1 with TRBJ1-1; maybe TRBD1 (6 bases). Germline V CDR1 and CDR2: MNHNS, SASEGT. Trimming left V 4 bases short and J 6 bases short, with 33 bases between. This CDR3 spans 20 amino acids. CDR3 sequence: CASSGGGSPRGHLKSAEAFF. As DNA, the CDR3 is TGTGCCAGCAGTGGGGGAGGGTCCCCGAGGGGACACCTCAAGAGCGCTGAAGCTTTCTTT.

This clone was found once. This chain uses TRBV7-9 with TRBJ1-1, with TRBD1 identical over 11 bases. The ends lost 7 bases at V and 6 bases at J; junction bases unmatched: 4. Germline values: CDR1 SEHNR, CDR2 FQNEAQ (reference sequence). The CDR3 runs to 13 residues. CDR3 loop: CASNGQGAPEAFF. The CDR3 nucleotides are TGTGCCAGCAACGGACAGGGGGCCCCTGAAGCTTTCTTT. Looking up the rest from reference TRBV7-9 and TRBJ1-1 gives the full variable domain: DTGVSQNPRHKITKRGQNVTFRCDPISEHNRLYWYRQTLGQGPEFLTYFQNEAQLEKSRLLSDRFSAERPKGSFSTLEIQRTEQGDSAMYLCASNGQGAPEAFFGQGTRLTVV.

The V gene is TRBV28, the J gene TRBJ2-7; D is unclear. This CDR3 comprises 12 residues. Germline values: CDR1 MDHEN, CDR2 SYDVKM. V lost 6 bases and J 1 base, leaving 7 bases between the germline ends. The CDR3, as DNA: TGTGCCAGCAGAAGCGTGTCCTACGAGCAGTACTTC. This encodes CASRSVSYEQYF. The full variable domain, with the rest looked up from reference TRBV28 and TRBJ2-7, is DVKVTQSSRYLVKRTGEKVFLECVQDMDHENMFWYRQDPGLGLRLIYFSYDVKMKEKGDIPEGYSVSREKKERFSLILESASTNQTSMYLCASRSVSYEQYFGPGTRLTVT.